The 14 T cell receptor beta chains below come from one sample, sequenced in a study of monozygotic twins with inflammatory bowel disease. TCRdb re-called the 5' RACE reads; one entry per CDR3 protein, DNA not given. The table lists around 450,000 distinct CDR3 sequences, with about 2.4% in the top ten. The sequencing input was blood. These receptors came from a human donor with ulcerative colitis or Crohn's disease, or a healthy co-twin of an affected twin (not recorded which).

V and J are TRBV7-2 and TRBJ2-7; the D call of TRBD1 rests on TCRdb alone, since no DNA is present to check it. This CDR3 comprises 15 residues. Germline-derived CDR1 and CDR2 are SGHTA and FQGNSA. The CDR3 loop reads CASSFSDRGTYEQYF.

The rearrangement uses TRBV12-3 or TRBV12-4 and TRBJ1-3. The length of the CDR3 is 14 residues. CDR3 residues: CASSFERTGNTIYF.

The chain links TRBV6-1 to TRBJ2-7; TCRdb lists TRBD1, though no DNA is available to test this call. There are 14 residues in the CDR3. Germline CDR1 reads MNHNS; CDR2 reads SASEGT. The CDR3 spells CASSEYGTAYEQYF.

This chain uses TRBV12-3 or TRBV12-4 with TRBJ2-5; TCRdb picks TRBD1, but there is no DNA to check that call. The length of the CDR3 is 15 residues. The CDR3 loop is CASSLGGAGRETQYF.

V and J are TRBV7-8 and TRBJ1-1; TCRdb designates TRBD1, a call that cannot be tested without DNA. The CDR3 consists of 15 residues. Germline lookup yields CDR1 SGHVS and CDR2 FQNEAQ. CDR3: CASSSRGDGNTEAFF.

The rearrangement joins TRBV20-1 to TRBJ1-1. CDR1 is DFQATT, CDR2 SNEGSKA, per germline (reference sequence). The CDR3 is 13 amino acids. This chain's CDR3 is CSARNDPNTEAFF.

The V gene is TRBV5-1, the J gene TRBJ2-7. Germline V gene sequence: CDR1 SGHRS, CDR2 YFSETQ. There are 13 residues in the CDR3. The CDR3 spells CASSLSRSYEQYF.

The chain combines TRBV7-3 with TRBJ1-1; TCRdb names TRBD1, which stays unverified in the absence of DNA. This CDR3 spans 16 amino acids. Germline CDR1 reads SGHTA; CDR2 reads FQGTGA. CDR3 region: CASSLTGTVMNTEAFF.

V is TRBV12-3 or TRBV12-4 and J is TRBJ2-2. The CDR3 contains 12 residues. CDR3 amino acids: CASRILTGELFF.

The V and J genes are TRBV19 and TRBJ1-2; TCRdb picks TRBD1, but there is no DNA to check that call. Germline CDR1 reads LNHDA; CDR2 reads SQIVND (reference sequence). The CDR3 spans 16 residues. CDR3 sequence reads: CASSMVGGQGNYGYTF.

This chain links TRBV29-1 with TRBJ2-7; the D call from TCRdb, TRBD1, cannot be confirmed without DNA. The germline V gene encodes CDR1 SQVTM and CDR2 ANQGSEA. The CDR3 totals 13 residues. The CDR3 sequence: CSVRDRGPYEQYF.

The chain couples TRBV5-1 to TRBJ1-1. Germline loops: CDR1 SGHRS, CDR2 YFSETQ. CDR3 size: 13 residues. CDR3 residues: CASSSQIDTEAFF.

This chain joins TRBV29-1 and TRBJ2-3; TCRdb's D call, TRBD2, is unchecked because there is no DNA. The CDR3 has 17 amino acids. CDR1 is SQVTM, CDR2 ANQGSEA, per germline. The CDR3 sequence is CSVAGLAGGPRTDTQYF.

The chain links TRBV6-5 to TRBJ2-7. The CDR3 covers 13 residues. CDR1 and CDR2 (germline): MNHEY, SVGAGI. The CDR3 spells CASSWGRSYEQYF.